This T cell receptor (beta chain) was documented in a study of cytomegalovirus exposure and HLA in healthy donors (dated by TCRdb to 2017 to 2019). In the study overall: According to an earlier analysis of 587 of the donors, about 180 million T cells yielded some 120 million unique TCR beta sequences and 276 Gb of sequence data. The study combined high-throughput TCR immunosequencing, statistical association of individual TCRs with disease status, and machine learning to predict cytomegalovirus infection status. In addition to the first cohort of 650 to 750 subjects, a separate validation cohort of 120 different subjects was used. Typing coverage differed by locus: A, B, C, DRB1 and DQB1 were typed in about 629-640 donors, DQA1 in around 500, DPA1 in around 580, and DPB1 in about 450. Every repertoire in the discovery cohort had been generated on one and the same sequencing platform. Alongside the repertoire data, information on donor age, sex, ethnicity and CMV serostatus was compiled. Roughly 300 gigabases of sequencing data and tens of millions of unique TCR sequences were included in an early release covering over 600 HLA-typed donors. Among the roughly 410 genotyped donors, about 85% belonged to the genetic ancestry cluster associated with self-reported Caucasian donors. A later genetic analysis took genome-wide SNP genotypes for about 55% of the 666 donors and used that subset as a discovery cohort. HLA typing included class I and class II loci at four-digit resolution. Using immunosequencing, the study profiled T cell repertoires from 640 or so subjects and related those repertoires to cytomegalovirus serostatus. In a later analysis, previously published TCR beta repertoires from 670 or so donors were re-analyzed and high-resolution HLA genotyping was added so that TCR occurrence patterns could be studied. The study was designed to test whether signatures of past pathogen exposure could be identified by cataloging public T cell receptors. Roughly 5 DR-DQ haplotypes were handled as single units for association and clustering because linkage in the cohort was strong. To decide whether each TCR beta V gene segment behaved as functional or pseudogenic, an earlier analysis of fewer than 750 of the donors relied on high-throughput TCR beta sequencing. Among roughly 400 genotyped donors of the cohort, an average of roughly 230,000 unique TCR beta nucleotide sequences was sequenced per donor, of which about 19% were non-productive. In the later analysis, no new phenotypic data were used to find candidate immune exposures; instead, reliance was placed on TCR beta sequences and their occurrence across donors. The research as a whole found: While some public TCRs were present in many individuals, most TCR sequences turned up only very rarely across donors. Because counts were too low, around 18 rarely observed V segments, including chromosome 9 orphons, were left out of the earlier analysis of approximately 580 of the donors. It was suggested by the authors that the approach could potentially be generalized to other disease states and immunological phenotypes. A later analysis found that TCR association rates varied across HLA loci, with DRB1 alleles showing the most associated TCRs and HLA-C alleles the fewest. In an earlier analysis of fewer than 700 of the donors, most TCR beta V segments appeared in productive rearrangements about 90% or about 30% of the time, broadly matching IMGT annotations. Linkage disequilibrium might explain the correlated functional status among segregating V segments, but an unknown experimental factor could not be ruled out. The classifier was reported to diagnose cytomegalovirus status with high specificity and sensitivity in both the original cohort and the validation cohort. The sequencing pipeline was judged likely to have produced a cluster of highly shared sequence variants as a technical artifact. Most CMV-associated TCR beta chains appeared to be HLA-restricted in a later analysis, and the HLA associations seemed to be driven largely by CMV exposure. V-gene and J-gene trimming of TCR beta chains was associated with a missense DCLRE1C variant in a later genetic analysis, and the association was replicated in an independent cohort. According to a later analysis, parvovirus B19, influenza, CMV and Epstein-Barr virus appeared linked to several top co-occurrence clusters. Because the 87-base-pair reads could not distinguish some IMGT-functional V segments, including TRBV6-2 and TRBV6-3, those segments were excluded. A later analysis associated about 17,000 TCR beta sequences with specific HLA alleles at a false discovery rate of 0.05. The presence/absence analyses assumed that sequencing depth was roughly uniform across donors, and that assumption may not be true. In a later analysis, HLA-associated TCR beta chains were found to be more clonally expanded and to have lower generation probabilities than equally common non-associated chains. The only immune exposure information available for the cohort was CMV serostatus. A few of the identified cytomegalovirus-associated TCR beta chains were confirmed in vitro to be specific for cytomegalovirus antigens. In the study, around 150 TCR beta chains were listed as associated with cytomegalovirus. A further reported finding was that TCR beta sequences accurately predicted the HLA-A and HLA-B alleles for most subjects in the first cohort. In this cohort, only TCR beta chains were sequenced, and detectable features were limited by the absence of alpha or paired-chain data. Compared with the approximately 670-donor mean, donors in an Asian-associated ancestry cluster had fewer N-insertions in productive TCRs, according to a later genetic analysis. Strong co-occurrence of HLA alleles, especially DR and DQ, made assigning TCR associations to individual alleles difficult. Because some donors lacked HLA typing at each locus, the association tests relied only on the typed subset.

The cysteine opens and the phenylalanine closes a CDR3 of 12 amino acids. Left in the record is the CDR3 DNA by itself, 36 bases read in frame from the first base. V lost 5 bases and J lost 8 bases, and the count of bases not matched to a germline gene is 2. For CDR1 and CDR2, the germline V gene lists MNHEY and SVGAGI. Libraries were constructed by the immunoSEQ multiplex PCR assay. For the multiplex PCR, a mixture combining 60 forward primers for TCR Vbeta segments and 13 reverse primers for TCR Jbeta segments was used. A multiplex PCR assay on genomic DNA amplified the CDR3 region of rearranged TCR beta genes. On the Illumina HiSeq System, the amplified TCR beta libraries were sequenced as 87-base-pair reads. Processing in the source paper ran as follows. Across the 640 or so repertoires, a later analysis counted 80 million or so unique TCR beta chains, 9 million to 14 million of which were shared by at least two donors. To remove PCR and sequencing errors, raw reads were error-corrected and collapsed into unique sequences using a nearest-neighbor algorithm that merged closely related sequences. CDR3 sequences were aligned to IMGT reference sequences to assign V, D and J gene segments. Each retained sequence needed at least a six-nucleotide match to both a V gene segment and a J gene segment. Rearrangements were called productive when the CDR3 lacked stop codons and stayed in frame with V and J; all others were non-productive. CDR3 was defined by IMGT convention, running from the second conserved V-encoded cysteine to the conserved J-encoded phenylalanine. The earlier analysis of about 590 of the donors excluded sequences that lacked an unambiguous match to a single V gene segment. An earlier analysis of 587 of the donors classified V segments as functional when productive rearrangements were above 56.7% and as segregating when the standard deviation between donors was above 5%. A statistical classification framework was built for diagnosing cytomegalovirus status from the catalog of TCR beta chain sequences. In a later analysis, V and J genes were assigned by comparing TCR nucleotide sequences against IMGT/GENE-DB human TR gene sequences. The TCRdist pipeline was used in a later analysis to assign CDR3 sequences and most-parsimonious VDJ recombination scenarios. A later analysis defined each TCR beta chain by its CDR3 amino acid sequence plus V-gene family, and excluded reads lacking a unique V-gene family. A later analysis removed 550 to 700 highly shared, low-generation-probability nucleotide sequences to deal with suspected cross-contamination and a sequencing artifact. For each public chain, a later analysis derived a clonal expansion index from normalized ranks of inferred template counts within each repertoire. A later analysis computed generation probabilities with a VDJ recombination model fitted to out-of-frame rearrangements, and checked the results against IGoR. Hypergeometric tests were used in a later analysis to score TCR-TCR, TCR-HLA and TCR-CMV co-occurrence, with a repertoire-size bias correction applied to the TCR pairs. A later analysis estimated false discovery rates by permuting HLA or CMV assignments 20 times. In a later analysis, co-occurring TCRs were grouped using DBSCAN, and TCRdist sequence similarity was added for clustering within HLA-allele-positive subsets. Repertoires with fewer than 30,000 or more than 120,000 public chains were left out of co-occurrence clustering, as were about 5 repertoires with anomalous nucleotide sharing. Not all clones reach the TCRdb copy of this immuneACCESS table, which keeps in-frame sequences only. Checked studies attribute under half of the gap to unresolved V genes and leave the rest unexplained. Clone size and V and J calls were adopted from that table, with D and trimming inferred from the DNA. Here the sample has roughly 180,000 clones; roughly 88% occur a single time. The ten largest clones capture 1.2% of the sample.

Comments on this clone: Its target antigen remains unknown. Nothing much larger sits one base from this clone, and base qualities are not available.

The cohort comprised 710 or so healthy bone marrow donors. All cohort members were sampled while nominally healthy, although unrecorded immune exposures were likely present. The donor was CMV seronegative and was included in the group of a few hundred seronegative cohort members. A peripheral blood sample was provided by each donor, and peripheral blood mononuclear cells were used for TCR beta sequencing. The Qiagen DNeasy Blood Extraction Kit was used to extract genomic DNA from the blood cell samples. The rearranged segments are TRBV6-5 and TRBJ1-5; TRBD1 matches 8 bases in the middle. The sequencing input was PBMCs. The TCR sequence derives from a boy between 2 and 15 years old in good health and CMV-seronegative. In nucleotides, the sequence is TGTGCCAGCAGTACAGGGGGAAAGCCCCAGCATTTT. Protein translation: CASSTGGKPQHF.